This T cell receptor (beta chain) was retrieved from a study of beta chain features in type 1 diabetes (dated by TCRdb to the late 2010s). In terms of the full investigation: Mean age, gender distribution, total cell number and subset yield did not differ between patients and healthy donors. A total of roughly 98,000,000 sorted cells were examined across all samples, and RNA yield correlated strongly with the number of cells per subset. The study compared the TCRB repertoires of sorted circulating CD4+ T cell subsets in recently diagnosed type 1 diabetes patients with those in matched healthy donors. Regulatory and stem cell-like memory subsets were isolated from only 8 patients and about eight healthy donors, whereas naive and central memory subsets came from all 30 or so donors. Study-level results and caveats: Sequencing cDNA rather than genomic DNA could over-represent highly expressing activated cells, although activation and CD3 levels did not differ between groups. Because the HLA sub-analyses included only small numbers of individuals, any influence of HLA type on TCRB rearrangement was left unresolved. At VDJ recombination sites, patients with type 1 diabetes made fewer insertions and deleted more nucleotides, a pattern implying thymic rearrangement abnormalities. Shorter templates might have been favored by PCR, but patient and control samples were amplified and corrected together, so both groups would have been affected equally by any skew. In all four CD4+ subsets, TCRB CDR3 length was moderately but significantly shorter in type 1 diabetes patients. Naive, central memory and regulatory TCRB repertoires appeared to be more similar among patients than among healthy donors.

This clone turned up a few times. The clone's antigen remains unknown. No much larger clone exists at a distance of one base, and base qualities are not known. Each donor gave one peripheral blood draw, averaging about 100 mL, which was collected into heparinised tubes. A BD FACSAria II was used to sort naive, central memory, regulatory and stem cell-like memory CD4+ T cells with a panel that included CD45RO, CCR7, CD25, CD127, CD95 and CD27. All sorted populations exceeded 95% purity. Right away, PBMCs were isolated by Lymphoprep density gradient centrifugation and were stained directly, with no culture step. To minimize batch effects, samples were stained and sorted in pairs, one healthy donor with one patient per experiment. Deletion took 5 bases off V and 7 bases off J, with a span of 6 bases between the germline ends. CDR1 and CDR2, looked up from the germline V gene, are SGHTA and FQGNSA. The CDR3 has 12 amino acids, counting the end cysteine and phenylalanine. The read is trimmed to its CDR3 DNA, 36 bases read in frame from base 1.

The entire isolated RNA was reverse transcribed using the High Capacity cDNA Reverse Transcription Kit, and thus expressed TCRB transcripts were sequenced. Deep immunoSEQ sequencing was applied to naive, central memory and regulatory T cell samples, giving an average of roughly 3.5 million total reads per sample. Sorted cells were lysed in RLT buffer, and RNA was extracted using DNase-treated RNeasy Micro or Mini kits according to cell number. To prevent cross-contamination, each cell subset was processed individually, whereas patient and healthy donor samples were processed jointly. The immunoSEQ multiplex PCR was used to amplify TCRB sequences from cDNA, generating 87-bp fragments that spanned the CDR3 region. Amplicons were sequenced on the Illumina HiSeq platform. The published analysis was carried out like this. PCR bias was computationally corrected using synthetic template baselines, reads within Hamming distance 2 were collapsed, and singletons that could not be merged were discarded. By aligning reads against IMGT, V, D and J genes, CDR3 length, and insertions or deletions at six rearrangement sites were assigned. Within each subset, clonotype counts were normalized to sorted cell number, and only after that were true diversity and Gini coefficients computed with the tcR R package. Repertoire sharing was quantified using the overlap coefficient calculated on TCRB nucleotide sequences. Out-of-frame TCRB sequences from naive cells were analyzed to stand in for the pre-selection repertoire. The source is immuneACCESS, and TCRdb retained only in-frame sequences with V and J called. Part of the clones is not carried over; for the studies checked, unresolved V genes explain less than half of this, and the remainder is unexplained. V, J and clone size were drawn from that table, and D and trimming were deduced from the DNA. Within this sample are 200,000 to 300,000 clones, with around 21% of them counted one time only. The ten top clones hold 0.028% of the sample.

Rearrangement joined TRBV7-2 to TRBJ1-6; the D gene assignment is ambiguous. The clonotype comes from a woman between 40 and 50 years old with type 1 diabetes. The sequencing input was naive CD4+ T cells from blood. Read against the paper, the sample's cell subset or site label means: true naive CD4+ T cells. CDR3 reads: CASSRRNSPLHF. The DNA reads as follows: TGTGCCAGCAGCCGGCGGAATTCACCCCTCCACTTT.